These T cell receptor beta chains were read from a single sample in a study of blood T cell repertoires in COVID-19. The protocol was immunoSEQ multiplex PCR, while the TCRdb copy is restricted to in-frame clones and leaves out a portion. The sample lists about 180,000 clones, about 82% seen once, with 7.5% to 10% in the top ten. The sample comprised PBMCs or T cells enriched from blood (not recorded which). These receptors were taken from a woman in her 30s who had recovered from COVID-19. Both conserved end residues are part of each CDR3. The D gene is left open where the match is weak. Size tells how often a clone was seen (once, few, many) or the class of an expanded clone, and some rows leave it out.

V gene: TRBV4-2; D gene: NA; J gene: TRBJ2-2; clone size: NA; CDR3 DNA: TGTGCCAGCAGCCAAGGGCTGAGGGGGGGACTCGCCGGGGAGCTGTTTTTT; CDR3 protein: CASSQGLRGGLAGELFF
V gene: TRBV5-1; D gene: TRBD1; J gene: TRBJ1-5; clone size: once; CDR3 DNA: TGCGCCAGCAGTAAAGGGACAGGGGGCTTTCAGCCCCAGCATTTT; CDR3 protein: CASSKGTGGFQPQHF
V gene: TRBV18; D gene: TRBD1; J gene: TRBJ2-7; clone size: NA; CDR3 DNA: TGTGCCAGCTCACCTTCGGGTGACAGGGTAGGGTACGAGCAGTACTTC; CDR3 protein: CASSPSGDRVGYEQYF
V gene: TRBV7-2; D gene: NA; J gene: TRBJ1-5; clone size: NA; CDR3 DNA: TGTGCCAGCAGCCACGATACGGGGGGATCCGGCAATCAGCCCCAGCATTTT; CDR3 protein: CASSHDTGGSGNQPQHF
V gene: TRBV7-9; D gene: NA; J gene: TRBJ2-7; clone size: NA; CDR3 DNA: TGTGCCAGCAACAAACCGGACAGAGGCTCCTACGAGCAGTACTTC; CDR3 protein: CASNKPDRGSYEQYF
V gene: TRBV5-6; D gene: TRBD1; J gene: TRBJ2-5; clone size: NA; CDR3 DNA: TGTGCCAGCAGCTTTCGGGGACAGGGCTACCAAGAGACCCAGTACTTC; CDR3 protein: CASSFRGQGYQETQYF
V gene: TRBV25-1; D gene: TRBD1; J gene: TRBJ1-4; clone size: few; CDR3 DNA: TGTGCCAGCAGACGGACAGGGGGCACTAATGAAAAACTGTTTTTT; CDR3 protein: CASRRTGGTNEKLFF
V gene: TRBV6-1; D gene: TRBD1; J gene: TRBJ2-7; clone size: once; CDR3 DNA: TGTGCCAGCAGTGAAGAAGGGACAGGCTCCTACGAGCAGTACTTC; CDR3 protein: CASSEEGTGSYEQYF
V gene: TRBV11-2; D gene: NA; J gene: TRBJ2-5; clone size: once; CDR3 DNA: TGTGCCAGCACCCCCACCGGGATCCACCAAAGGGAGACCCAGTACTTC; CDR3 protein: CASTPTGIHQRETQYF
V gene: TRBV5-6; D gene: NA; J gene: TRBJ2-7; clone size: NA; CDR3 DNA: TGTGCCAGCAGCTCGGCGTTCGGGTCAGGGGAGCAGTACTTC; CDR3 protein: CASSSAFGSGEQYF
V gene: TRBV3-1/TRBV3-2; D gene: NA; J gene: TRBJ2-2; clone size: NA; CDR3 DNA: TGTGCCAGCAGCCTGGGACTCATTAGGAACACCGGGGAGCTGTTTTTT; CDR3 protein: CASSLGLIRNTGELFF
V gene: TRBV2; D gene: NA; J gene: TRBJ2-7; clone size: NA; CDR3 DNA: TGTGCCAGCAGTGAAGACAGGACCCGCTACGAGCAGTACTTC; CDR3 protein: CASSEDRTRYEQYF
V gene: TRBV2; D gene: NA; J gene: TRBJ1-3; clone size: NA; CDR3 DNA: TGTGCCAGCAGTACAGGGTCTGGAAACACCATATATTTT; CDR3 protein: CASSTGSGNTIYF
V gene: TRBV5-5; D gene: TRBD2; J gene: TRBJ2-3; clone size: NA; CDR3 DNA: TGTGCCAGCAGAGGACTAGCGGGAGATGTCGGCTCAGATACGCAGTATTTT; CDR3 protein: CASRGLAGDVGSDTQYF
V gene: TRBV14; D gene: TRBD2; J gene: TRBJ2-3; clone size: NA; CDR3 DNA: TGTGCCAGCAGCCAAGTAGCGGGAGATATTATGGGTACGCAGTATTTT; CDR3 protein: CASSQVAGDIMGTQYF
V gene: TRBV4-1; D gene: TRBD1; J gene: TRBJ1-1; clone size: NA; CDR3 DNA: TGCGCCAGCAGCGCACACAGGGGTAGTCCTGAAGCTTTCTTT; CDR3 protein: CASSAHRGSPEAFF
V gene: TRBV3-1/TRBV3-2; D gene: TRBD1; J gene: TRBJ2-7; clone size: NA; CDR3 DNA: TGTGCCAGCAGCCAAGAACCAGGGGGTTCCTACGAGCAGTACTTC; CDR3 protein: CASSQEPGGSYEQYF
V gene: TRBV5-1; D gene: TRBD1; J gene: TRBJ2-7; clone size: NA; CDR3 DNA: TGCGCCAGCAGCACCCAGGGACAGGGGTCCGAGCAGTACTTC; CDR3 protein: CASSTQGQGSEQYF
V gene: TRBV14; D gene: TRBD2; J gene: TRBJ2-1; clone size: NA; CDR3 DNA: TGTGCCAGCAGCCAAGGTGGGACTAGCGGGAGGGTAGGGTTCTTC; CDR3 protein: CASSQGGTSGRVGFF
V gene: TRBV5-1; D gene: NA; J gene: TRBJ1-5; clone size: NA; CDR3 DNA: TGCGCCAGCAGCTTGGCCAATCGGGTGGGTCAGCCCCAGCATTTT; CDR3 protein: CASSLANRVGQPQHF
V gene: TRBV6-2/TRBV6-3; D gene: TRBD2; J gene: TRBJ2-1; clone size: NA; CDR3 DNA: TGTGCCAGCAGTTATAGACTAGCGGGAGGGCCACATGAGCAGTTCTTC; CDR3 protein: CASSYRLAGGPHEQFF
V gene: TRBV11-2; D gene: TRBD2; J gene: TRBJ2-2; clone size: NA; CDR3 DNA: TGTGCCAGCAGCTTCTCTAGCGGGAGGTCCGGGGAGCTGTTTTTT; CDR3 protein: CASSFSSGRSGELFF
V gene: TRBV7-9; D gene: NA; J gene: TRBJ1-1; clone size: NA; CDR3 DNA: TGTGCCAGCAGCTCGCAGACAAGGGCTTTCTTT; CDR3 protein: CASSSQTRAFF
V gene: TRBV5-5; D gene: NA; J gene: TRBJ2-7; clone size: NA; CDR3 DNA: TGTGCCAGCAGCGACTCTTGGGGGGGGCCCGACGAGCAGTACTTC; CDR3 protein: CASSDSWGGPDEQYF
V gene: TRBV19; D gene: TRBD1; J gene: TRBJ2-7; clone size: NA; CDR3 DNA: TGTGCCAGTAGTCCAACAGGGGGCGCGTCCTACGAGCAGTACTTC; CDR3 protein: CASSPTGGASYEQYF
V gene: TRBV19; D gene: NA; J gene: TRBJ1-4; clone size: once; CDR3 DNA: TGTGCCAGTGTACAACCGTCTAGTGAAAAACTGTTTTTT; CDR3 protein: CASVQPSSEKLFF
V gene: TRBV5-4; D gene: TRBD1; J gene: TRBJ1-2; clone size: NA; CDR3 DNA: TGTGCCAGCAGCCCCCGGACAGGGGAGGGCTATGGCTACACCTTC; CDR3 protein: CASSPRTGEGYGYTF
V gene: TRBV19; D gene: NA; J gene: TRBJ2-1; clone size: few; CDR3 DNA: TGTGCCAGTAGTATAGAGGCCAAAAATGAGCAGTTCTTC; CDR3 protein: CASSIEAKNEQFF
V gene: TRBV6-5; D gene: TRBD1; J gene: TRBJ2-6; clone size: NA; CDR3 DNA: TGTGCCAGCAGTTACTGGGACAGCTCTGGGGCCAACGTCCTGACTTTC; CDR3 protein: CASSYWDSSGANVLTF
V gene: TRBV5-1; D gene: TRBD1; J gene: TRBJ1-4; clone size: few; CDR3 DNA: TGCGCCAGCAGCCGTACAGGGGCAACTAATGAAAAACTGTTTTTT; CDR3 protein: CASSRTGATNEKLFF
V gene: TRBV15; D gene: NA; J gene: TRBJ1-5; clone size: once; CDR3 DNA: TGTGCCACCTCGCGGGTCAGGGGACCCCAGCATTTT; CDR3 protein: CATSRVRGPQHF
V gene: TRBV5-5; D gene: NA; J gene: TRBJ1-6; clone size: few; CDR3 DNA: TGTGCCAGCAGCTTATACAGGGAAGGATCACCCCTCCACTTT; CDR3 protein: CASSLYREGSPLHF
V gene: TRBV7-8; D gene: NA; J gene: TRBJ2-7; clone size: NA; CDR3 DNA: TGTGCCAGCAGCTTAGGGATTGGGCAGGGCTACGAGCAGTACTTC; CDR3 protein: CASSLGIGQGYEQYF
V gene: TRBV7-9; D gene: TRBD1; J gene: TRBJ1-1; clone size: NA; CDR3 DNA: TGTGCCAGCAGTCGATCTGACAGGGAGGCCACTGAAGCTTTCTTT; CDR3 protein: CASSRSDREATEAFF
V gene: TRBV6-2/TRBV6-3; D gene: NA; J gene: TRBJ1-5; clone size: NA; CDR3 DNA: TGTGCCAGCAGTTACCGGGGGGGTGGGCCCTCCAATCAGCCCCAGCATTTT; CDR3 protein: CASSYRGGGPSNQPQHF
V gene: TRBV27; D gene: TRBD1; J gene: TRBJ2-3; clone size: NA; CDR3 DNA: TGTGCCAGCAGGACAGGGGGCGCAGATACGCAGTATTTT; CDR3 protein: CASRTGGADTQYF
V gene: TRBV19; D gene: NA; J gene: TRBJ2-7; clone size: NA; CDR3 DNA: TGTGCCAGTAGTATCCAGGGAGGATTATCCTACGAGCAGTACTTC; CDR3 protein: CASSIQGGLSYEQYF
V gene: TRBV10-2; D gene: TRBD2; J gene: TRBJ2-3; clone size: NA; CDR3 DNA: TGCGCCAGCAGCGGCCCGGAGCGGGGACTAGCAGATACGCAGTATTTT; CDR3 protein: CASSGPERGLADTQYF
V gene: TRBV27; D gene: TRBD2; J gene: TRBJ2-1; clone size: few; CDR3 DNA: TGTGCCAGCACCATGGGGACTAGTGGTAATGAGCAGTTCTTC; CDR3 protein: CASTMGTSGNEQFF
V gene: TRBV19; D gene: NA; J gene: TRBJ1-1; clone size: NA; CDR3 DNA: TGTGCCAGTAGTATAGAATCCCCTCCGATCGGGGCTTTCTTT; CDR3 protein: CASSIESPPIGAFF
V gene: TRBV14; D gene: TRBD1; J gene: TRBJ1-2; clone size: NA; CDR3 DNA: TGTGCCAGCAGCCCCACGACAGGGAATGGCTACACCTTC; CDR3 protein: CASSPTTGNGYTF
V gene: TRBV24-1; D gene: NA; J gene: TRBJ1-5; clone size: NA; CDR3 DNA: TGTGCCACCAGTGATTCGGGGAGGGTCAATCAGCCCCAGCATTTT; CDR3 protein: CATSDSGRVNQPQHF
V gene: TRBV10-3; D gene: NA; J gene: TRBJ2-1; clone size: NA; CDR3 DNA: TGTGCCATCAGCTTGGACAGCTCCTACAATGAGCAGTTCTTC; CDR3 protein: CAISLDSSYNEQFF
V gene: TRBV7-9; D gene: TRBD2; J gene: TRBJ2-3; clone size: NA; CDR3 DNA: TGTGCCAGCATTCAAAGCGGGAACGCAGATACGCAGTATTTT; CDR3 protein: CASIQSGNADTQYF
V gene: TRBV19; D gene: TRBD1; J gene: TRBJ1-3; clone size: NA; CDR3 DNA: TGTGCCAGTGATATTCAGGGGGCATCTGGAAACACCATATATTTT; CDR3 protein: CASDIQGASGNTIYF
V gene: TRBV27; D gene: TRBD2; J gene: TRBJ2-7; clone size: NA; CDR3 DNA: TGTGCCAGCAGTTTTATCAGCGGGAGAACCCTCGAGCAGTACTTC; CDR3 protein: CASSFISGRTLEQYF
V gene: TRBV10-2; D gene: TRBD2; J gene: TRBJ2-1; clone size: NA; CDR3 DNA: TGCGCCAGCAGTTCGGGACTAGCGGGAGGGTCCTACAATGAGCAGTTCTTC; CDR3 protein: CASSSGLAGGSYNEQFF
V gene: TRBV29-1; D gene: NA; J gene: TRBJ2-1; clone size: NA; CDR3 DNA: TGCAGCGTCGGAACAAGGAGGAATAGTGAGCAGTTCTTC; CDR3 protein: CSVGTRRNSEQFF
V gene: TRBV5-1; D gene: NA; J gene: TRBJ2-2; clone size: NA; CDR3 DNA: TGCGCCAGCAGCTTGGTCGGACAGGGTTTTAGCGGGAGTGACACCGGGGAGCTGTTTTTT; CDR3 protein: CASSLVGQGFSGSDTGELFF
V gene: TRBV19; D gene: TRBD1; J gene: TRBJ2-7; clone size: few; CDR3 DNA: TGTGCCAGTAGTACACCTCTCCGGGACAGGGGCTACGAGCAGTACTTC; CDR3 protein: CASSTPLRDRGYEQYF
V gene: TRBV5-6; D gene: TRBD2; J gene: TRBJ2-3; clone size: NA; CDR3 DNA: TGTGCCAGCAGCTCGAGCGGGAGGGCCCTACCTACGCAGTATTTT; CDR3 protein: CASSSSGRALPTQYF
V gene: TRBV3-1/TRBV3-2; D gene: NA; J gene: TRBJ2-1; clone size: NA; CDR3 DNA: TGTGCCAGCAGCGAACTAGGTGATCCGTTCTTC; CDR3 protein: CASSELGDPFF
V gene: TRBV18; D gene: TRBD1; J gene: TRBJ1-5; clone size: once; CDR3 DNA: TGTGCCAGCAAACAGGGGGCTAATCAGCCCCAGCATTTT; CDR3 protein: CASKQGANQPQHF
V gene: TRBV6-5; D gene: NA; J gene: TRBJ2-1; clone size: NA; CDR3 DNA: TGTGCCAGTATAGGACAGAACAATGAGCAGTTCTTC; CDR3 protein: CASIGQNNEQFF